Presented here are 8 T cell receptor beta chains from one specimen sequenced in a study of blood T cell repertoires in COVID-19. The table came from immunoSEQ multiplex PCR; TCRdb's copy has only in-frame clones and leaves some out. The table lists 150,000 to 200,000 clones, about 87% of them singletons. The sequencing sample was made of peripheral blood. These receptors came from a young man with active or convalescent COVID-19.

This CDR3 is CASTINPQGDTQYF. Written as DNA, the CDR3 is TGTGCCAGCACCATCAACCCCCAGGGTGATACGCAGTATTTT. The chain uses TRBV3-1 (or the pseudogene TRBV3-2) and TRBJ2-3; possible D gene TRBD1, 5 bases. Germline CDR1 is LGHDT and CDR2 is YNNKEL (reference sequence). This CDR3 is built from 14 residues. Trimming cost V 7 bases and J 6 bases, with 17 bases left between them.

The chain employs TRBV4-1 and TRBJ1-1; TRBD1 might be the D (5 bases). Germline V gene sequence: CDR1 MGHRA, CDR2 YSYEKL. The CDR3 spans 17 residues. With 0 bases removed from V and 0 bases from J, the gap between germline ends came to 14 bases. CDR3 sequence: CASSQDIQGLMNTEAFF. CDR3 DNA sequence: TGCGCCAGCAGCCAAGATATCCAGGGCCTCATGAACACTGAAGCTTTCTTT.

The V gene is TRBV24-1, the J gene TRBJ1-2; 9 bases align to TRBD1. After removal of 5 bases from V and 6 bases from J, the junction contained 3 bases not matched to a gene. The CDR3 is 13 residues long. Germline V gene sequence: CDR1 KGHDR, CDR2 SFDVKD. CDR3 in DNA: TGTGCCACCAGTGCCCGGACAGGGGATGGCTACACCTTC. Residues: CATSARTGDGYTF.

This chain connects TRBV24-1 to TRBJ2-3, with D possibly being TRBD1 (5 bases). Germline lookup yields CDR1 KGHDR and CDR2 SFDVKD. Trimming took 1 base from V and 1 from J, leaving 5 bases between them. The CDR3 runs to 14 residues. The CDR3 protein is CATSDFRGTDTQYF. For the CDR3, the DNA is TGTGCCACCAGTGATTTCAGGGGCACAGATACGCAGTATTTT.

The rearrangement uses TRBV9 and TRBJ2-2; D perhaps matches TRBD1 (6 bases). Trimming took 3 bases from V and 7 from J, leaving 13 bases between them. The CDR3 has 14 residues. Germline-derived CDR1 and CDR2 are SGDLS and YYNGEE. In DNA, the CDR3 is TGTGCCAGCAGCGAACACAGGGCCGACGGGGAGCTGTTTTTT. Amino acids: CASSEHRADGELFF.

The chain links TRBV11-2 to TRBJ2-5; 12 bases are shared with TRBD2. Trimming took 5 bases from V and 1 from J; bases not matched to a gene: 5. Germline-derived CDR1 and CDR2 are SGHAT and FQNNGV. The CDR3 totals 16 residues. CDR3 in amino acids: CASSLRTSGAQETQYF. CDR3 nucleotides: TGTGCCAGCAGCCTCAGGACTAGCGGGGCCCAAGAGACCCAGTACTTC.

The V call is TRBV19, the J call TRBJ1-5; TRBD1 might be the D (5 bases). Deletions cut 6 bases from V and 7 bases from J, with 16 bases between. This CDR3 has 14 residues. The germline V gene encodes CDR1 LNHDA and CDR2 SQIVND (reference sequence). The DNA of the CDR3 is TGTGCCAGTAGGAACAGGCTGGGTAACCAGCCCCAGCATTTT. Amino acids: CASRNRLGNQPQHF.

The chain uses TRBV9 and TRBJ1-1; 8 nucleotides agree with TRBD1. CDR1 and CDR2 (germline): SGDLS, YYNGEE. CDR3 length: 16 residues. After removal of 4 bases from V and 5 bases from J, the junction contained 13 bases not matched to a gene. The CDR3 protein is CASSKSFLTGVTEAFF. The CDR3 coding sequence is TGTGCCAGCAGCAAGTCCTTTTTGACAGGGGTGACTGAAGCTTTCTTT.